This T cell receptor (beta chain) was documented in a study of spatial heterogeneity in lung cancer. Time point: sample taken at primary tumor resection. Each molecule of TCR cDNA was tagged with one unique molecular identifier. One entry per CDR3 protein, called by TCRdb with MiXCR from the 5' RACE reads. The sample holds about 23,000 distinct CDR3 sequences, about 4.7% seen once. With V trimmed by 5 bases and J by 10 bases, 14 bases remained unmatched. The germline V gene encodes CDR1 SNHLY and CDR2 FYNNEI. This CDR3 spans 16 amino acids. This clonotype showed up many times. The source material was PBMCs, sampled at surgery. The chain employs TRBV2 and TRBJ1-6, with 7 bases fitting TRBD1. The receptor's source is a male donor with early-stage non-small cell lung cancer. Written as DNA, the CDR3 is TGTGCCAGCAGTTACGCAGGGGGTCCCCAGAGGTCACCCCTCCACTTT. Its protein is CASSYAGGPQRSPLHF.